This T cell receptor beta chain stems from a study of cytomegalovirus exposure and HLA in healthy donors. The study, taken as a whole, reports: Near-uniform donor sequencing depth was presumed by presence/absence analyses. Prediction of most subjects' HLA-A and HLA-B alleles by TCR beta sequences was reportedly accurate. Researchers counted around 180 TCR beta chains as cytomegalovirus-associated.

The CDR3 runs to 13 residues. Germline V gene sequence: CDR1 SNHLY, CDR2 FYNNEI. V was shortened by 5 bases and J by 2 bases, with 10 bases between the two germline ends. In the PCR, 60 Vbeta and 13 Jbeta primers were used. Some clones are missing from TCRdb's copy, which holds only in-frame ones; the method was immunoSEQ multiplex PCR. Here the sample spans 75,000 to 90,000 clones, around 77% being singletons. On this clone itself: Its target is not known.

The sample taken for sequencing was PBMCs. The chain employs TRBV2 and TRBJ2-7; D unclear. The sequence came from a woman in her thirties or forties in good health and CMV-seropositive. CDR3 loop: CASSLRQAYEQYF. The CDR3 DNA is TGTGCCAGCAGTCTAAGGCAGGCCTACGAGCAGTACTTC.